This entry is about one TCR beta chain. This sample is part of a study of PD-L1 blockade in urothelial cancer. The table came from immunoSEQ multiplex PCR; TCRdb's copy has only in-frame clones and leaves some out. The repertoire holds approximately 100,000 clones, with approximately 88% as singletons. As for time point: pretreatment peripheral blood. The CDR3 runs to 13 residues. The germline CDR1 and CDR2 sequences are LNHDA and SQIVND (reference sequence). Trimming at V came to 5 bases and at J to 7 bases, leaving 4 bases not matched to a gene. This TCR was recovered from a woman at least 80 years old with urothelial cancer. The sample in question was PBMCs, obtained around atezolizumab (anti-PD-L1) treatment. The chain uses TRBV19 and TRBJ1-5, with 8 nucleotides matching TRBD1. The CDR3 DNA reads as TGTGCCAGTAGTCAGGGGGCGAGGCAGCCCCAGCATTTT. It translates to CASSQGARQPQHF. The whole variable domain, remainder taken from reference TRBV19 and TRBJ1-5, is DGGITQSPKYLFRKEGQNVTLSCEQNLNHDAMYWYRQDPGQGLRLIYYSQIVNDFQKGDIAEGYSVSREKKESFPLTVTSAQKNPTAFYLCASSQGARQPQHFGDGTRLSIL.